These 17 T cell receptor beta chains share one sample of origin, sequenced in a study of cytomegalovirus exposure and HLA in healthy donors. This PCR relied on a set of 60 Vbeta primers and 13 Jbeta primers. TCRdb's copy holds only in-frame clones and misses some; the assay was immunoSEQ multiplex PCR. Among about 120,000 clones listed, around 69% were seen once. Sequenced material: PBMCs. Every receptor here comes from a man aged 50 or older in good health and CMV-seropositive.

The chain combines TRBV4-3 with TRBJ2-5, with D unclear. The germline V and J ends were trimmed by 4 bases and 2 bases, with 14 bases remaining between them. The germline V gene has CDR1 LGHNA and CDR2 YSLEER. This CDR3 spans 15 amino acids. Here the CDR3 DNA reads TGCGCCAGCAGCCGCGCCGGATTGCGGCAAGAGACCCAGTACTTC. Its protein product is CASSRAGLRQETQYF.

This clone was seen a few times. The rearrangement uses TRBV19 and TRBJ2-1; possible D gene TRBD2, 5 bases. The CDR3 spans 15 residues. The germline V gene has CDR1 LNHDA and CDR2 SQIVND (reference sequence). Trimming stripped 3 bases from V and 5 bases from J, with 14 bases between. The CDR3 protein is CASSMYLSGNNEQFF. For the CDR3, the DNA is TGTGCCAGTAGTATGTACTTATCGGGGAACAATGAGCAGTTCTTC.

This chain uses TRBV5-1 with TRBJ2-3, with 11 positions matching TRBD2. The CDR3 is made up of 18 amino acids. CDR1 and CDR2 from the germline V gene are SGHRS and YFSETQ. J gave up 1 base and V 5 bases, and 12 bases lay outside the gene matches. The CDR3 sequence is CASSQGGLAGGRTDTQYF. The CDR3 DNA reads as TGCGCCAGCAGTCAGGGAGGGCTAGCGGGGGGCCGCACAGATACGCAGTATTTT.

This clone was counted a few times. This chain uses TRBV2 with TRBJ2-7; D is unresolved. This CDR3 is 10 amino acids long. Looked up from germline, CDR1 is SNHLY and CDR2 is FYNNEI. V lost 3 bases to trimming and J lost 12 bases, with 9 bases between them. CDR3 sequence: CASSDSARYF. The CDR3 DNA reads TGTGCCAGCAGTGACAGCGCCCGGTACTTC.

This clone was counted only a few times. The chain is built from TRBV2 and TRBJ2-1; a possible D gene is TRBD2 (6 bases). The germline gives CDR1 SNHLY, CDR2 FYNNEI. The V gene lost 6 bases and the J gene lost 8 bases, with 17 bases spanning the gap. CDR3 length equals 14 residues. CDR3 region: CASRTGLSQDEQFF. CDR3 DNA: TGTGCCAGCAGGACGGGACTTTCCCAGGATGAGCAGTTCTTC. The variable domain in full, completed from reference TRBV2 and TRBJ2-1, reads EPEVTQTPSHQVTQMGQEVILRCVPISNHLYFYWYRQILGQKVEFLVSFYNNEISEKSEIFDDQFSVERPDGSNFTLKIRSTKLEDSAMYFCASRTGLSQDEQFFGPGTRLTVL.

The J gene is TRBJ1-2, the V gene TRBV5-1; no clear D gene. The germline CDR1 and CDR2 sequences are SGHRS and YFSETQ. This CDR3 region has 13 residues. Trimming left V 5 bases short and J 3 bases short, with 11 bases between. CDR3 in amino acids: CASSPYRDYGYTF. The DNA of the CDR3 is TGCGCCAGCAGTCCCTACAGAGACTATGGCTACACCTTC. Full variable domain (rest looked up from reference TRBV5-1 and TRBJ1-2): KAGVTQTPRYLIKTRGQQVTLSCSPISGHRSVSWYQQTPGQGLQFLFEYFSETQRNKGNFPGRFSGRQFSNSRSEMNVSTLELGDSALYLCASSPYRDYGYTFGSGTRLTVV.

This clone was seen only a few times. This chain joins TRBV6-5 and TRBJ1-4; D perhaps matches TRBD1 (6 bases). The CDR3 consists of 16 residues. Germline V gives CDR1 MNHEY, CDR2 SVGAGI. V was cut by 0 bases and J by 4 bases, with 12 bases left in between. CDR3 amino acids: CASSYSSGQFNEKLFF. CDR3 in DNA: TGTGCCAGCAGTTACTCGAGCGGACAGTTTAATGAAAAACTGTTTTTT.

The V call is TRBV29-1, the J call TRBJ1-1, with TRBD1 matching 11 bases. Germline lookup yields CDR1 SQVTM and CDR2 ANQGSEA. The length of the CDR3 is 14 residues. The V gene end was trimmed by 8 bases and the J gene end by 5 bases; junction bases not matched to a gene: 10. This CDR3 reads CSLGQGARGTEAFF. CDR3 nucleotides: TGCAGCCTAGGACAGGGGGCGCGGGGGACTGAAGCTTTCTTT.

For this clone: Other DNA sequences in this specimen translate into the identical CDR3. V gene TRBV5-1 combines with J gene TRBJ2-2, with a weak D call TRBD1 (6 bases). Germline V gives CDR1 SGHRS, CDR2 YFSETQ. The CDR3 length is 15 residues. The V end lost 0 bases, the J end lost 6 bases, and 12 bases lay between the germline ends. CDR3 loop: CASSLGRGASGELFF. CDR3 DNA sequence: TGCGCCAGCAGCTTGGGCAGGGGCGCATCCGGGGAGCTGTTTTTT.

This chain connects TRBV4-3 to TRBJ2-1; 7 bases are shared with TRBD2. Germline values: CDR1 LGHNA, CDR2 YSLEER. The CDR3 length is 16 residues. V trimming: 5 bases; J trimming: 6 bases; junction bases outside the gene matches: 13. CDR3 DNA sequence: TGCGCCAGCAGCGCAGGTTGGGGGTCGGGGGGCAATGAGCAGTTCTTC. The encoded protein is CASSAGWGSGGNEQFF.

The chain combines TRBV11-3 with TRBJ1-1, with no clear D. CDR3 size: 14 residues. CDR1 SGHNT and CDR2 YENEEA come from the germline V gene. V gave up 5 bases and J gave up 6 bases, with 16 bases separating them. Here the CDR3 DNA reads TGTGCCAGCAGCCCGGGATTCGGGCGAGCTGAAGCTTTCTTT. Its translation is CASSPGFGRAEAFF. The full variable domain, its missing parts supplied by reference TRBV11-3 and TRBJ1-1, is EAGVVQSPRYKIIEKKQPVAFWCNPISGHNTLYWYLQNLGQGPELLIRYENEEAVDDSQLPKDRFSAERLKGVDSTLKIQPAELGDSAVYLCASSPGFGRAEAFFGQGTRLTVV.

The rearrangement joins TRBV28 to TRBJ1-1; 8 nucleotides line up with TRBD1. The CDR3 length is 14 residues. The germline V gene encodes CDR1 MDHEN and CDR2 SYDVKM. J gave up 1 base and V 6 bases, and 4 bases lay outside the gene matches. CDR3 loop: CASRWTGPNTEAFF. The CDR3 DNA reads as TGTGCCAGCAGATGGACAGGGCCGAACACTGAAGCTTTCTTT. Full variable domain (outside the CDR3, taken from reference TRBV28 and TRBJ1-1): DVKVTQSSRYLVKRTGEKVFLECVQDMDHENMFWYRQDPGLGLRLIYFSYDVKMKEKGDIPEGYSVSREKKERFSLILESASTNQTSMYLCASRWTGPNTEAFFGQGTRLTVV.

V gene TRBV19 combines with J gene TRBJ2-1; the match to TRBD1 covers 8 bases. The CDR3 is made up of 15 amino acids. V lost 4 bases to trimming and J lost 2 bases; unmatched junction nucleotides: 4. Germline V gene lookup returns CDR1 LNHDA and CDR2 SQIVND (reference sequence). CDR3 in DNA: TGTGCCAGTAGTAGTGACAGGGGACCCTACAATGAGCAGTTCTTC. This encodes CASSSDRGPYNEQFF.

The chain has TRBV29-1 and TRBJ1-1, with TRBD1 identical over 7 bases. Germline-derived CDR1 and CDR2 are SQVTM and ANQGSEA. The ends lost 7 bases at V and 2 bases at J; junction bases unmatched: 7. The length of the CDR3 is 13 residues. The CDR3 DNA reads as TGCAGCGGGGGGAGACAGGGCAACACTGAAGCTTTCTTT. Translated, it gives CSGGRQGNTEAFF. The whole variable domain, remainder taken from reference TRBV29-1 and TRBJ1-1, is SAVISQKPSRDICQRGTSLTIQCQVDSQVTMMFWYRQQPGQSLTLIATANQGSEATYESGFVIDKFPISRPNLTFSTLTVSNMSPEDSSIYLCSGGRQGNTEAFFGQGTRLTVV.

The chain carries TRBV27 and TRBJ2-1; TRBD1 matches at 9 bases. After removal of 0 bases from V and 1 base from J, the junction contained 1 base not matched to a gene. Per germline, CDR1 MNHEY and CDR2 SMNVEV (reference sequence). The CDR3 has 16 residues. CDR3 residues: CASSLSGQGSYNEQFF. The DNA of the CDR3 is TGTGCCAGCAGTTTATCGGGACAGGGTTCCTACAATGAGCAGTTCTTC.

The CDR3 region has the DNA TGTGCCAGCAGCTTGCGAGGGGGTCCCTACGAGCAGTACTTC. Translated, it gives CASSLRGGPYEQYF. The V and J genes are TRBV13 and TRBJ2-7; D might be TRBD1 (6 bases). The V gene's germline CDR1 is PRHDT and CDR2 FYEKMQ (reference sequence). This CDR3 comprises 14 residues. V shed 3 bases and J shed 2 bases, with 11 bases lying between them.

The chain has TRBV5-5 and TRBJ2-2; a possible D gene is TRBD1 (6 bases). The CDR3 length is 15 residues. Germline assignment: CDR1 SGHKS and CDR2 YYEKEE (reference sequence). Trimming took 2 bases from V and 5 from J, leaving 13 bases between them. CDR3: CASSFRDTHTGELFF. CDR3 DNA: TGTGCCAGCAGCTTCCGGGACACTCATACCGGGGAGCTGTTTTTT.